Listed below are T cell receptor beta chains from one sample, sequenced in a study of control samples from healthy donors and cancer patients. Generated by immunoSEQ multiplex PCR, the TCRdb table keeps only in-frame clones and is missing some. This repertoire shows about 110,000 clones, approximately 88% found once; its top ten account for roughly 3.7%. Sequenced: PBMCs. These receptors originate from a woman in her sixties with lung cancer. The CDR3 runs from the conserved cysteine through the conserved F or W. D genes are given only for firm matches. Size values are once, few and many counts, or a class for expanded clones, and some rows have none.

len: 17
v_gene: TRBV7-9
abundance: .
j_gene: TRBJ2-1
d_gene: TRBD2
CDR3aa: CASSPPGLASLYNEQFF
CDR3nt: TGTGCCAGCAGCCCCCCGGGACTAGCGAGCCTGTACAATGAGCAGTTCTTC

len: 18
v_gene: TRBV20-1
abundance: .
j_gene: TRBJ2-7
d_gene: TRBD2
CDR3aa: CSASSSRPSGSPSYEQYF
CDR3nt: TGCAGTGCTAGTAGTAGTAGACCTAGCGGGTCTCCCTCCTACGAGCAGTACTTC

len: 15
v_gene: TRBV3-1/TRBV3-2
abundance: .
j_gene: TRBJ1-2
d_gene: .
CDR3aa: CASSNPQDGLYGYTF
CDR3nt: TGTGCCAGCAGTAACCCCCAGGACGGTCTCTATGGCTACACCTTC

len: 18
v_gene: TRBV3-1/TRBV3-2
abundance: few
j_gene: TRBJ2-5
d_gene: TRBD2
CDR3aa: CASSPRLAGGIKQETQYF
CDR3nt: TGTGCCAGCAGCCCCCGACTAGCGGGGGGGATAAAACAAGAGACCCAGTACTTC

len: 15
v_gene: TRBV4-3
abundance: .
j_gene: TRBJ2-5
d_gene: TRBD1
CDR3aa: CASSQERTGLETQYF
CDR3nt: TGCGCCAGCAGCCAAGAAAGGACAGGGCTGGAGACCCAGTACTTC

len: 13
v_gene: TRBV12-3/TRBV12-4
abundance: few
j_gene: TRBJ2-5
d_gene: .
CDR3aa: CASSPGRGVTQYF
CDR3nt: TGTGCCAGCAGTCCCGGAAGGGGGGTGACCCAGTACTTC

len: 15
v_gene: TRBV7-2
abundance: .
j_gene: TRBJ1-1
d_gene: .
CDR3aa: CASSLVAGSDTEAFF
CDR3nt: TGTGCCAGCAGCTTAGTTGCAGGGAGTGACACTGAAGCTTTCTTT

len: 16
v_gene: TRBV5-1
abundance: .
j_gene: TRBJ1-1
d_gene: .
CDR3aa: CASSLLQKGDNTEAFF
CDR3nt: TGCGCCAGCAGCTTGCTGCAGAAGGGAGATAACACTGAAGCTTTCTTT

len: 13
v_gene: TRBV20-1
abundance: .
j_gene: TRBJ1-2
d_gene: TRBD1
CDR3aa: CSASPRQGYGYTF
CDR3nt: TGCAGTGCTAGTCCCCGACAGGGATATGGCTACACCTTC

len: 14
v_gene: TRBV19
abundance: .
j_gene: TRBJ2-3
d_gene: TRBD1
CDR3aa: CASSISTGGDTQYF
CDR3nt: TGTGCCAGTAGTATCTCTACAGGGGGAGATACGCAGTATTTT

len: 15
v_gene: TRBV28
abundance: .
j_gene: TRBJ1-5
d_gene: TRBD1
CDR3aa: CASSSGGGGIQPQHF
CDR3nt: TGTGCCAGCAGTTCAGGGGGCGGCGGTATTCAGCCCCAGCATTTT

len: 15
v_gene: TRBV9
abundance: .
j_gene: TRBJ2-2
d_gene: .
CDR3aa: CASSVTGGGTGELFF
CDR3nt: TGTGCCAGCAGCGTAACCGGGGGCGGGACCGGGGAGCTGTTTTTT